The 14 T cell receptor beta chains in this list originate from one sample, sequenced in a study of shared clonotypes between healthy human individuals. Positive CCR7 selection of CD45RO-negative cells yielded the naive CD8 cells, and terminally differentiated effector memory CD45RA+ cells were excluded. TCRdb keeps only in-frame clones here, not all; method: immunoSEQ multiplex PCR. The table lists roughly 2,000,000 clones, 85% to 95% of them singletons. Sequenced: naive CD8+ T cells sorted from blood. The receptors shown here come from a man aged 18 to 29 in good health.

This clone has a single count. This chain's CDR3 is CASSRGDTGELFF. The CDR3 DNA is TGCGCCAGCTCGCGCGGGGACACCGGGGAGCTGTTTTTT. The V call is TRBV4-1, the J call TRBJ2-2; a possible D gene is TRBD2 (6 bases). Between the trimmed V and J ends, which lost 8 bases and 3 bases, there was a span of 10 bases. This CDR3 is built from 13 residues. The germline gives CDR1 MGHRA, CDR2 YSYEKL.

The gene calls are TRBV7-6 and TRBJ2-1; tentatively, D is TRBD1 (5 bases). From germline, CDR1 is SGHVS and CDR2 FNYEAQ. V gave up 5 bases and J gave up 4 bases, with 15 bases separating them. This CDR3 region has 15 residues. Here the CDR3 DNA reads TGTGCCAGCAGCCCGGACACGGCGAGTTACAATGAGCAGTTCTTC. Its protein product is CASSPDTASYNEQFF.

This clone showed up just once. This chain joins TRBV6-5 and TRBJ2-2, with D hard to call. V shed 7 bases and J shed 1 base, with 10 bases lying between them. The CDR3 extends over 14 amino acids. Germline V CDR1 and CDR2: MNHEY, SVGAGI. The CDR3 coding sequence is TGTGCCAGCAAATCATTCGTGAACACCGGGGAGCTGTTTTTT. Encoded protein: CASKSFVNTGELFF.

This clone was seen once. The chain uses TRBV5-1 and TRBJ1-6; D perhaps matches TRBD1 (5 bases). Germline V gene lookup returns CDR1 SGHRS and CDR2 YFSETQ. The germline V and J ends were trimmed by 4 bases and 10 bases, with 21 bases remaining between them. There are 16 residues in the CDR3. As DNA, the CDR3 is TGCGCCAGCAGCGCCGACCTTTATGGGGGAGACTCACCCCTCCACTTT. Translated, it gives CASSADLYGGDSPLHF.

This clone was seen only once. The chain couples TRBV11-2 to TRBJ2-7; no firm D call. The CDR3 runs to 13 residues. V lost 3 bases, J lost 3 bases, and 9 bases lay in between. Germline V CDR1 and CDR2: SGHAT, FQNNGV. CDR3 sequence (DNA): TGTGCCAGCAGCTTTGGGTTTCGCTACGAGCAGTACTTC. It specifies CASSFGFRYEQYF.

V is TRBV11-2 and J is TRBJ2-3; 7 bases are a match to TRBD2. The CDR3 runs 16 residues. Germline V gene sequence: CDR1 SGHAT, CDR2 FQNNGV. V dropped 1 base and J dropped 3; count of bases not matched to a gene: 7. The CDR3 region is CASSLVTSSWTDTQYF. DNA for the CDR3: TGTGCCAGCAGCTTAGTGACTAGCTCTTGGACAGATACGCAGTATTTT.

The chain combines TRBV2 with TRBJ2-3; no clear D gene. Trimming stripped 3 bases from V and 0 bases from J, with 10 bases between. CDR1 SNHLY and CDR2 FYNNEI come from the germline V gene. The CDR3 is made up of 15 amino acids. The CDR3 coding sequence is TGTGCCAGCAGTGACATCCTAACTAGCACAGATACGCAGTATTTT. Residues: CASSDILTSTDTQYF.

The rearrangement uses TRBV27 and TRBJ1-1; D unclear. CDR1 is MNHEY and CDR2 is SMNVEV in the germline V gene (reference sequence). The CDR3 extends over 13 amino acids. The V end lost 2 bases, the J end lost 0 bases, and 4 bases lay between the germline ends. The CDR3 is CASSLIVNTEAFF. CDR3 nucleotides: TGTGCCAGCAGTTTAATAGTGAACACTGAAGCTTTCTTT.

Concerning this clone itself: Other DNA sequences in this sample translate to the same CDR3. The chain combines TRBV6-6 with TRBJ2-1; TRBD1 might be the D (6 bases). The V end lost 8 bases, the J end lost 4 bases, and 9 bases lay between the germline ends. The CDR3 contains 12 residues. Germline lookup yields CDR1 MNHNY and CDR2 SVGAGI (reference sequence). This chain's CDR3 is CASGGLYNEQFF. The CDR3 coding sequence is TGTGCCAGCGGGGGCCTTTACAATGAGCAGTTCTTC.

V is TRBV30 and J is TRBJ1-5, with D possibly TRBD1 on 6 matching bases. Trimming cost V 2 bases and J 0 bases, with 11 bases left between them. This CDR3 comprises 15 residues. Per the germline V gene, CDR1 is GTSNPN and CDR2 is SVGIG (reference sequence). CDR3 nucleotides: TGTGCCTGGAGTAACGGGGGGCTTAGCAATCAGCCCCAGCATTTT. This codes for CAWSNGGLSNQPQHF.

Regarding this clone: The sample has other DNA sequences that encode this CDR3 too. V usage is TRBV10-2 and J usage is TRBJ2-7; D tentatively reads TRBD1 or TRBD2 (5 bases each). The CDR3 is 13 residues long. The ends were cut back, 2 bases at V and 1 base at J, with 6 bases in the middle. CDR1 is WSHSY, CDR2 SAAADI, per germline. The CDR3 region has the DNA TGCGCCAGCAGTGAGGGGACGTCCTACGAGCAGTACTTC. Protein sequence: CASSEGTSYEQYF.

This chain links TRBV5-1 with TRBJ2-7; D not resolved. Trimming shortened V by 0 bases and J by 3 bases, and 10 bases separated the two germline ends. From germline, CDR1 is SGHRS and CDR2 YFSETQ. The CDR3 is 14 amino acids. In DNA form, the CDR3 reads TGCGCCAGCAGCTTGGTTACGGCAAACTACGAGCAGTACTTC. Translation: CASSLVTANYEQYF.

This chain links TRBV15 with TRBJ1-5; D is ambiguous. In germline, CDR1 is LNHNV, CDR2 YYDKDF (reference sequence). Between the trimmed V and J ends, which lost 3 bases and 3 bases, there was a span of 6 bases. The CDR3 loop spans 13 amino acids. The CDR3 coding sequence is TGTGCCACCAGCAGCGCCTCCAATCAGCCCCAGCATTTT. This translates into CATSSASNQPQHF.

Details on this clone: The junction departs from the called germline gene at one end, perhaps through a read error. The same CDR3 arises from other DNA sequences in this sample as well. The rearrangement links TRBV7-8 to TRBJ1-5, with D uncertain. The CDR3 has 15 residues. CDR1 is SGHVS, CDR2 FQNEAQ, per germline. CDR3 residues: CASSLVGGGNQPQHF. The DNA for the CDR3 is TGTGCCAGCAGTTTAGTGGGCGGGGGCAATCAGCCCCAGCATTTT.